Shown below are 21 T cell receptor beta chains from a single sample sequenced in a study of vaccination effects on CD4 cells after COVID-19 (dated by TCRdb to the early 2020s). Their antigens are not known. In the ViraFEST assay, PBMC were stimulated with viral peptide pools, and antigen-specific CD4+ T cell clonotypes were then identified by expansion using TCR sequencing. After 10 days of culture, CD4+ T cells were isolated with the EasySep CD4+ T cell isolation kit. Each participant got two doses of an mRNA SARS-CoV-2 vaccine, either BNT162b2 or mRNA-1273. Library preparation used the immunoSEQ multiplex PCR assay. Imported from immuneACCESS, the table was reduced by TCRdb to in-frame sequences with V and J called. These copies leave out some clones; in studies compared against another copy, an unresolved V gene accounts for under half, and the cause of the remainder is not known. Present in this sample are tens of thousands of clones, around 70% of which were seen just once. The ten most abundant clones make up under 2% of the sample.

The material was CD4+ T cells from PBMCs cultured with HCoV-229E spike peptides, obtained after COVID-19 vaccination. The sample's cell subset or site, from its label and the paper: HCoV-229E spike overlapping peptide pool stimulation. These receptors were obtained from a human donor who received a COVID-19 vaccine.

The rearrangement uses TRBV11-2 and TRBJ1-3; D perhaps matches TRBD1 (5 bases). The ends were cut back, 1 base at V and 0 bases at J, with 7 bases in the middle. Germline loops: CDR1 SGHAT, CDR2 FQNNGV. CDR3 length equals 15 residues. The CDR3 spells CASSLAGVSGNTIYF. For the CDR3, the DNA is TGTGCCAGCAGCTTAGCGGGGGTCTCTGGAAACACCATATATTTT.

The chain joins TRBV3-1 (or the pseudogene TRBV3-2) to TRBJ2-3; no clear D. The germline V gene encodes CDR1 LGHDT and CDR2 YNNKEL (reference sequence). CDR3 length: 13 residues. V shed 3 bases and J shed 4 bases, with 8 bases lying between them. DNA for the CDR3: TGTGCCAGCAGCCATAATCGGGCAGATACGCAGTATTTT. Its translation: CASSHNRADTQYF.

The chain links TRBV6-5 to TRBJ1-1; a possible D gene is TRBD1 (5 bases). Germline V CDR1 and CDR2: MNHEY, SVGAGI. The CDR3 covers 14 residues. V gave up 8 bases and J gave up 4 bases, with 17 bases separating them. CDR3: CASASGSGITEAFF. The CDR3, as DNA: TGTGCCAGCGCGTCAGGGAGCGGGATCACTGAAGCTTTCTTT.

The chain joins TRBV5-1 to TRBJ2-7; 8 positions match TRBD1. The CDR3 sequence is 13 residues long. Trimming at V came to 2 bases and at J to 7 bases, leaving 5 bases not matched to a gene. In germline, CDR1 is SGHRS, CDR2 YFSETQ. The CDR3 nucleotides are TGCGCCAGCAGCTTAGGACAGGGAGAAGAGCAGTACGTC. Its protein product is CASSLGQGEEQYV.

The chain uses TRBV9 and TRBJ1-3, with unresolved D. Germline V gives CDR1 SGDLS, CDR2 YYNGEE. The CDR3 is 14 amino acids. V lost 2 bases to trimming and J lost 0 bases, with 6 bases between them. CDR3 sequence: CASSVGISGNTIYF. The CDR3 DNA follows: TGTGCCAGCAGCGTTGGGATCTCTGGAAACACCATATATTTT.

This CDR3 is CASSVAAAPYNEQFF. CDR3 DNA: TGTGCCAGCAGCGTAGCGGCAGCCCCTTACAATGAGCAGTTCTTC. The chain has TRBV9 and TRBJ2-1, with D hard to call. Germline V gene sequence: CDR1 SGDLS, CDR2 YYNGEE. Trimming removed 0 bases from V and 4 bases from J, with 11 bases in between. This CDR3 region has 15 residues.

This chain links TRBV10-2 with TRBJ2-1; 8 nucleotides match TRBD1. The germline V gene has CDR1 WSHSY and CDR2 SAAADI. This CDR3 is 14 amino acids long. J lost 0 bases, V lost 10 bases, and 5 bases had no gene match. CDR3 bases: TGCGCCACGTGCACAGGGGGCTCCTACAATGAGCAGTTCTTC. Protein sequence: CATCTGGSYNEQFF.

The chain combines TRBV18 with TRBJ2-1; perhaps TRBD2 as D (5 bases). The CDR3 has 16 amino acids. Deletions cut 3 bases from V and 7 bases from J, with 19 bases between. CDR1 is KGHSH and CDR2 is LQKENI in the germline V gene. The CDR3 DNA sequence: TGTGCCAGCTCACCGCGGACGGGAACAGCTAAGAATGAGCAGTTCTTC. Translating gives CASSPRTGTAKNEQFF.

The J gene is TRBJ2-5, the V gene TRBV5-1, with TRBD2 identical over 9 bases. There are 15 residues in the CDR3. Unmatched junction bases numbered 9, after V lost 4 bases and J lost 5 bases. In germline, CDR1 is SGHRS, CDR2 YFSETQ. CDR3 sequence: CASSGLAGVGETQYF. The CDR3 DNA is TGCGCCAGCAGCGGATTAGCGGGGGTAGGGGAGACCCAGTACTTC.

Note on this clone: The sample has other DNA sequences that encode this CDR3 too. The chain joins TRBV18 to TRBJ1-3; 7 nucleotides line up with TRBD1. Germline V gene sequence: CDR1 KGHSH, CDR2 LQKENI. The CDR3 loop spans 14 amino acids. The ends lost 2 bases at V and 4 bases at J; junction bases unmatched: 2. CDR3 loop: CASSPGTAGNTIYF. In DNA form, the CDR3 reads TGTGCCAGCTCACCAGGGACAGCCGGAAACACCATATATTTT.

The chain recombines TRBV30 with TRBJ1-1, with a tentative D call TRBD1 (6 bases). Deletions cut 3 bases from V and 7 bases from J, with 15 bases between. CDR3 length equals 13 residues. Germline V gene data show CDR1 as GTSNPN and CDR2 as SVGIG (reference sequence). The CDR3 loop is CAWRQTGLYEAFF. The CDR3 nucleotides are TGTGCCTGGAGACAAACAGGGTTATATGAAGCTTTCTTT.

The chain has TRBV12-2 and TRBJ2-7; the table's D gene call, TRBD2, was not cross checked with the DNA. TRBV12-2 is an annotated pseudogene. The CDR3 has 17 amino acids. The chain's CDR3 is CASRLGGAWRVAYEQYV. In DNA, the CDR3 is TGTGCAAGTCGCTTAGGGGGAGCATGGAGGGTAGCCTACGAGCAGTACGTC.

This chain links TRBV23-1 with TRBJ2-7, with 8 bases matching TRBD1. TRBV23-1 qualifies as an ORF whose function is uncertain. Losses at the gene ends were 4 bases for V and 3 bases for J; bases not matched to a gene: 5. CDR3 length: 14 residues. CDR3 residues: CASSPPGQVYEQYV. DNA of the CDR3: TGCGCCAGCAGTCCACCGGGACAGGTCTACGAGCAGTACGTC.

The V and J genes are TRBV5-4 and TRBJ1-3; D unclear. Germline lookup yields CDR1 SGHNT and CDR2 YYREEE (reference sequence). The CDR3 is 16 amino acids. Trimming pared 4 bases from V and 0 bases from J, leaving 14 bases between. This CDR3 is CASSPFGSSSGNTIYF. The CDR3 DNA follows: TGTGCCAGCAGCCCCTTCGGCAGTAGCTCTGGAAACACCATATATTTT. Full variable domain (missing parts from reference TRBV5-4 and TRBJ1-3): ETGVTQSPTHLIKTRGQQVTLRCSSQSGHNTVSWYQQALGQGPQFIFQYYREEENGRGNFPPRFSGLQFPNYSSELNVNALELDDSALYLCASSPFGSSSGNTIYFGEGSWLTVV.

The rearrangement links TRBV24-1 to TRBJ2-5; a weak D match, TRBD1 (5 bases). This CDR3 region has 14 residues. Germline V lookup: CDR1 KGHDR, CDR2 SFDVKD. V shed 7 bases and J shed 2 bases, with 13 bases lying between them. The CDR3 nucleotides read TGTGCCACCAGAACCGACAGAGATCAAGAGACCCAGTACTTC. The encoded protein is CATRTDRDQETQYF.

This clone was detected a few times. This rearrangement joins TRBV11-3 to TRBJ2-1; D call uncertain. The CDR3 has 15 residues. The V end lost 1 base, the J end lost 4 bases, and 11 bases lay between the germline ends. Germline CDR1 is SGHNT and CDR2 is YENEEA. The DNA of the CDR3 is TGTGCCAGCAGCTTAGGGAAGAGGAATTACAATGAGCAGTTCTTC. This encodes CASSLGKRNYNEQFF.

This rearrangement joins TRBV27 to TRBJ1-2; a possible D gene is TRBD1 (5 bases). Trimming removed 6 bases at V and 4 bases at J, with 15 bases between. This CDR3 comprises 14 residues. Germline-derived CDR1 and CDR2 are MNHEY and SMNVEV (reference sequence). The CDR3 reads CASRALGRFYGYTF. Written as DNA, the CDR3 is TGTGCCAGCAGAGCCCTGGGACGGTTCTATGGCTACACCTTC.

This clone was detected a few times. This sequence joins TRBV5-1 and TRBJ1-3; 8 bases are shared with TRBD1. Losses at the gene ends were 1 base for V and 2 bases for J; bases not matched to a gene: 2. The length of the CDR3 is 15 residues. Germline assignment: CDR1 SGHRS and CDR2 YFSETQ. The CDR3 here is CASSLQGAAGNTIYF. The DNA for the CDR3 is TGCGCCAGCAGCTTGCAGGGGGCAGCTGGAAACACCATATATTTT.

The V call is TRBV2, the J call TRBJ2-5; no reliable D call. The V gene lost 6 bases and the J gene lost 2 bases, with 10 bases spanning the gap. The CDR3 extends over 13 amino acids. The V gene's germline CDR1 is SNHLY and CDR2 FYNNEI. This CDR3 reads CASSARRQETQYF. The CDR3, as DNA: TGTGCCAGCAGCGCTCGCAGACAAGAGACCCAGTACTTC.

The chain uses TRBV7-6 and TRBJ2-2, with D possibly called TRBD1 or TRBD2 (5 bases each). Germline values: CDR1 SGHVS, CDR2 FNYEAQ. Deletions cut 5 bases from V and 5 bases from J, with 15 bases between. The CDR3 loop spans 15 amino acids. The CDR3 here is CASSVGARGTGELFF. CDR3 in DNA: TGTGCCAGCAGCGTCGGGGCTCGGGGAACCGGGGAGCTGTTTTTT.

This clone showed up just a few times. CDR3 region: CASSAQVSGANVLTF. In DNA, the CDR3 is TGTGCCAGCAGTGCACAGGTGTCTGGGGCCAACGTCCTGACTTTC. V and J are TRBV6-4 and TRBJ2-6; the D gene is possibly TRBD1 (5 bases). Trimming stripped 4 bases from V and 1 base from J, with 8 bases between. Per the germline V gene, CDR1 is MRHNA and CDR2 is SNTAGT. The CDR3 extends over 15 amino acids.